One sample yielded the 16 T cell receptor beta chains listed below, sequenced in a study of cytomegalovirus exposure and HLA in healthy donors. PCR involved 60 Vbeta and 13 Jbeta primers. Profiling relied on immunoSEQ multiplex PCR, and the TCRdb table lists in-frame clones only, not all of them. The repertoire includes around 67,000 clones, 55% to 65% of them detected once, and 3% to 3.5% sits in the top ten. Sequencing was done on a sample of PBMCs. The origin of the receptors is a woman aged 45 to 65 in good health and CMV-seronegative.

This clone has just a few counts. The CDR3 sequence: CASSLLGQGFTEAFF. CDR3 in DNA: TGTGCCAGCAGCCTCCTAGGACAGGGATTCACTGAAGCTTTCTTT. The genes are TRBV7-3 and TRBJ1-1, with 8 bases that match TRBD1. Germline V CDR1 and CDR2: SGHTA, FQGTGA. CDR3 length: 15 amino acids. The trim removed 5 bases at V and 4 bases at J, leaving 9 bases unmatched.

This chain links TRBV5-8 with TRBJ2-3, with D possibly being TRBD2 (6 bases). The CDR3 has 18 amino acids. Germline CDR1 reads SGHTS; CDR2 reads YDEGEE. Trimming shortened V by 1 base and J by 3 bases, and 21 bases separated the two germline ends. CDR3: CASSLLRGAGYLTDTQYF. The DNA for the CDR3 is TGTGCCAGCAGCTTGCTCCGGGGCGCGGGATACCTTACAGATACGCAGTATTTT. Full variable domain (missing parts from reference TRBV5-8 and TRBJ2-3): EAGVTQSPTHLIKTRGQQATLRCSPISGHTSVYWYQQALGLGLQFLLWYDEGEERNRGNFPPRFSGRQFPNYSSELNVNALELEDSALYLCASSLLRGAGYLTDTQYFGPGTRLTVL.

The chain recombines TRBV7-3 with TRBJ2-3; 13 bases are shared with TRBD2. The V gene end was trimmed by 5 bases and the J gene end by 4 bases; junction bases not matched to a gene: 9. Germline values: CDR1 SGHTA, CDR2 FQGTGA. CDR3 length: 17 amino acids. The CDR3, as DNA: TGTGCCAGCAGCCCCCGACTAGCGGGAGGAAATGCAGATACGCAGTATTTT. Protein sequence: CASSPRLAGGNADTQYF. Supplemented by reference TRBV7-3 and TRBJ2-3, the full variable domain reads GAGVSQTPSNKVTEKGKYVELRCDPISGHTALYWYRQSLGQGPEFLIYFQGTGAADDSGLPNDRFFAVRPEGSVSTLKIQRTERGDSAVYLCASSPRLAGGNADTQYFGPGTRLTVL.

The J gene is TRBJ2-7, the V gene TRBV5-1; no clear D gene. The CDR3 contains 14 residues. The germline V gene encodes CDR1 SGHRS and CDR2 YFSETQ. V gave up 4 bases and J gave up 5 bases, with 16 bases separating them. The CDR3 DNA reads TGCGCCAGCAGCAACAGCAAACCTTCTAACGAGCAGTACTTC. Its protein is CASSNSKPSNEQYF.

The V and J genes are TRBV27 and TRBJ2-7; 11 positions match TRBD1. V was pared by 5 bases and J by 0 bases, with 6 bases of the junction left unmatched. This CDR3 has 16 residues. CDR1 is MNHEY and CDR2 is SMNVEV in the germline V gene (reference sequence). The CDR3 sequence is CASSVAGTGGSYEQYF. The DNA for the CDR3 is TGTGCCAGCAGTGTGGCCGGGACAGGGGGCTCCTACGAGCAGTACTTC.

This clone occurred a few times. The chain's CDR3 is CASSLAGVGTDTQYF. CDR3 sequence (DNA): TGTGCCAGCAGCTTAGCAGGGGTTGGCACAGATACGCAGTATTTT. The chain has TRBV11-3 and TRBJ2-3; D might be TRBD1 (6 bases). Germline V gene sequence: CDR1 SGHNT, CDR2 YENEEA. Between the trimmed V and J ends, which lost 1 base and 1 base, there was a span of 9 bases. The CDR3 loop spans 15 amino acids.

The chain has TRBV30 and TRBJ1-4; D call uncertain. The germline V gene has CDR1 GTSNPN and CDR2 SVGIG (reference sequence). V lost 0 bases and J lost 10, with 12 bases in between. The CDR3 is made up of 13 amino acids. CDR3 DNA: TGTGCCTGGAGTGTTGCGGCTTTAGGAAAACTGTTTTTT. This translates into CAWSVAALGKLFF.

This clone has a single count. The V gene is TRBV4-1, the J gene TRBJ2-5, with D perhaps TRBD2 (5 bases). Germline V gene data show CDR1 as MGHRA and CDR2 as YSYEKL. V was trimmed by 3 bases and J by 4 bases, leaving 21 bases between them. This CDR3 has 17 residues. The DNA for the CDR3 is TGCGCCAGCAGCCACCGACTACGGGATGTTTATGGAGAGACCCAGTACTTC. This encodes CASSHRLRDVYGETQYF.

The chain is built from TRBV4-3 and TRBJ2-1, with 8 bases matching TRBD2. CDR1 and CDR2 from the germline V gene are LGHNA and YSLEER. After removal of 4 bases from V and 6 bases from J, the junction contained 8 bases not matched to a gene. CDR3 length equals 15 residues. The CDR3: CASSRTGTRGNEQFF. CDR3 bases: TGCGCCAGCAGCCGCACCGGGACTAGGGGCAATGAGCAGTTCTTC.

V is TRBV9 and J is TRBJ1-2; D possibly corresponds to TRBD1 (6 bases). Germline V gives CDR1 SGDLS, CDR2 YYNGEE. The V and J ends lost 5 bases and 4 bases respectively, with 15 bases between them. CDR3 length equals 14 residues. The CDR3 DNA is TGTGCCAGCAGAGCCAGGGGTAACGTCTATGGCTACACCTTC. It translates to CASRARGNVYGYTF.

This clone came up a few times. Germline is not matched at one junction end, which may reflect a read error. The chain joins TRBV11-2 to TRBJ2-6; weak D call: TRBD1 (5 bases). The germline CDR1 and CDR2 sequences are SGHAT and FQNNGV. There are 17 residues in the CDR3. This CDR3 reads CVSSFHANRGGANVLTF. The DNA of the CDR3 is TGTGTCAGCAGCTTCCATGCTAATAGGGGTGGGGCCAACGTCCTGACTTTC.

The chain carries TRBV4-1 and TRBJ2-2; D is perhaps TRBD2 (6 bases). Trimming stripped 3 bases from V and 3 bases from J, with 11 bases between. Germline CDR1 and CDR2: MGHRA and YSYEKL. The CDR3 contains 15 residues. CDR3 coding DNA: TGCGCCAGCAGCCACAGGGAGCGGGACACCGGGGAGCTGTTTTTT. It encodes CASSHRERDTGELFF.

The chain combines TRBV5-1 with TRBJ1-5; weak D call: TRBD1 (6 bases). The CDR3 has 14 amino acids. V gave up 4 bases and J gave up 3 bases, with 11 bases separating them. CDR1 is SGHRS and CDR2 is YFSETQ in the germline V gene. The CDR3 DNA follows: TGCGCCAGCAGCCCCGGGACAACCAATCAGCCCCAGCATTTT. It encodes CASSPGTTNQPQHF.

The chain combines TRBV30 with TRBJ2-7, with 7 bases aligning to TRBD2. Germline V gene lookup returns CDR1 GTSNPN and CDR2 SVGIG (reference sequence). The V segment lost 4 bases and the J segment 3 bases; nucleotides outside the gene matches: 15. This CDR3 spans 16 amino acids. The CDR3 nucleotides read TGTGCCTGGATGGGGAGGGGAGATGACAGCCTCTACGAGCAGTACTTC. This encodes CAWMGRGDDSLYEQYF. The variable domain in full, completed from reference TRBV30 and TRBJ2-7, reads SQTIHQWPATLVQPVGSPLSLECTVEGTSNPNLYWYRQAAGRGLQLLFYSVGIGQISSEVPQNLSASRPQDRQFILSSKKLLLSDSGFYLCAWMGRGDDSLYEQYFGPGTRLTVT.

The chain uses TRBV4-3 and TRBJ1-5, with unresolved D. The V gene's germline CDR1 is LGHNA and CDR2 YSLEER. V was trimmed by 0 bases and J by 5 bases, leaving 5 bases between them. This CDR3 contains 13 residues. The CDR3 reads CASSQDMYQPQHF. DNA of the CDR3: TGCGCCAGCAGCCAAGATATGTATCAGCCCCAGCATTTT.

The J gene is TRBJ2-5, the V gene TRBV7-3; 7 nucleotides align to TRBD2. The CDR3 has 15 amino acids. Germline V gene lookup returns CDR1 SGHTA and CDR2 FQGTGA. Losses at the gene ends were 1 base for V and 5 bases for J; bases not matched to a gene: 7. The CDR3 reads CASSLNAGEYETQYF. CDR3 sequence (DNA): TGTGCCAGCAGCTTAAATGCGGGAGAATACGAGACCCAGTACTTC.